The 7 T cell receptor beta chains reported below all come from one sample, sequenced in a study of shared clonotypes between healthy human individuals. In the naive CD8 group, cells lacked CD45RO and were positively selected for CCR7, so terminally differentiated effector memory CD45RA+ cells were left out. This table comes from immunoSEQ multiplex PCR, and its TCRdb copy is limited to in-frame clones, with some not included. The sample consists of over 2 million clones, less than 95% of them appearing once. Sequencing input: naive CD8+ T cells sorted from blood. Receptor source: a man younger than 30 in good health.

In its sample, this clone was seen once. V gene TRBV6-5 combines with J gene TRBJ1-2; TRBD1 is a possible D gene (5 bases). The V and J ends lost 0 bases and 1 base respectively, with 12 bases between them. CDR3 length: 16 residues. CDR1 and CDR2 from the germline V gene are MNHEY and SVGAGI. CDR3 sequence (DNA): TGTGCCAGCAGTTACTCCGGGGAGGGGTTTAACTATGGCTACACCTTC. It encodes CASSYSGEGFNYGYTF.

The DNA for the CDR3 is TGCGCCAGCGCCCGACAGGGACAGGGGGCCCGCATCCACCCAAAAGCCCAGTACTTC. Translation: CASARQGQGARIHPKAQYF. The chain combines TRBV5-1 with TRBJ2-5, with 12 nucleotides matching TRBD1. This CDR3 contains 19 residues. The germline gives CDR1 SGHRS, CDR2 YFSETQ. The V gene end was trimmed by 7 bases and the J gene end by 9 bases; junction bases not matched to a gene: 25.

The V call is TRBV6-5, the J call TRBJ2-7, with TRBD1 matching 9 bases. This CDR3 spans 15 amino acids. Trimming took 2 bases from V and 5 from J; bases not matched to a gene: 7. Germline loops: CDR1 MNHEY, CDR2 SVGAGI. The CDR3 region has the DNA TGTGCCAGCAGTTACACAGGGGGCGCGGGGGACGAGCAGTACTTC. Translating gives CASSYTGGAGDEQYF.

V and J are TRBV4-3 and TRBJ2-7, with D perhaps TRBD2 (5 bases). With 0 bases removed from V and 2 bases from J, the gap between germline ends came to 8 bases. The CDR3 totals 14 residues. Germline-derived CDR1 and CDR2 are LGHNA and YSLEER. In DNA, the CDR3 is TGCGCCAGCAGCCAAGACGTCGGGACCTACGAGCAGTACTTC. Translated, it gives CASSQDVGTYEQYF.

The chain couples TRBV19 to TRBJ2-7; D may be TRBD1 or TRBD2 (5 bases each). With 5 bases removed from V and 4 bases from J, the gap between germline ends came to 15 bases. This CDR3 has 14 amino acids. Germline V gives CDR1 LNHDA, CDR2 SQIVND (reference sequence). The CDR3 here is CASSDRDAYYEQYF. The CDR3 DNA sequence: TGTGCCAGTAGTGACCGGGACGCGTATTACGAGCAGTACTTC.

This chain uses TRBV7-9 with TRBJ2-3; 8 bases agree with TRBD1. Trimming at V came to 5 bases and at J to 1 base, leaving 5 bases not matched to a gene. The CDR3 sequence is 15 residues long. Per the germline V gene, CDR1 is SEHNR and CDR2 is FQNEAQ (reference sequence). The chain's CDR3 is CASSRQGIGTDTQYF. The CDR3 nucleotides read TGTGCCAGCAGCCGACAGGGGATTGGCACAGATACGCAGTATTTT.

The chain recombines TRBV6-4 with TRBJ1-1; D is undetermined. This CDR3 comprises 10 residues. V was pared by 7 bases and J by 11 bases, with 11 bases between. The germline V gene has CDR1 MRHNA and CDR2 SNTAGT. The CDR3 sequence is CASTFGEAFF. The CDR3 bases are TGTGCCAGCACTTTCGGAGAGGCTTTCTTT.